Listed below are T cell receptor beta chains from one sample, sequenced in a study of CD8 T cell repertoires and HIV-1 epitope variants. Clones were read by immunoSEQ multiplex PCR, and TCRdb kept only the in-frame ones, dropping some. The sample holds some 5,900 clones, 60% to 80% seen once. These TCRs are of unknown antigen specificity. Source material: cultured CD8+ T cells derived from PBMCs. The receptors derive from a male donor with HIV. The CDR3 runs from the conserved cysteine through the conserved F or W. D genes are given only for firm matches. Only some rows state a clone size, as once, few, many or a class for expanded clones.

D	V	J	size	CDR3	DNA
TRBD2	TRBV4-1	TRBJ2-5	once	CASSQDRAGAQQETQYF	TGCGCCAGCAGCCAAGATCGTGCGGGAGCACAACAAGAGACCCAGTACTTC
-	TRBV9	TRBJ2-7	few	CASSVEGSSYEQYF	TGTGCCAGCAGCGTAGAAGGGAGCTCCTACGAGCAGTACTTC
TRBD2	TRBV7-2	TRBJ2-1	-	CASSLERELDEQFF	TGTGCCAGCAGCTTAGAGCGGGAGCTGGATGAGCAGTTCTTC
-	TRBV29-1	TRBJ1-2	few	CSVEDMGGVDGYTF	TGCAGCGTTGAAGATATGGGGGGCGTGGATGGCTACACCTTC
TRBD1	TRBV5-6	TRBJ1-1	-	CASSLDFGQGSYMNTEAFF	TGTGCCAGCAGCTTGGATTTTGGACAGGGGTCATACATGAACACTGAAGCTTTCTTT
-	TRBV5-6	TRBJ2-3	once	CASSLSIGPRTDTQYF	TGTGCCAGCAGCTTGTCTATCGGCCCACGCACAGATACGCAGTATTTT
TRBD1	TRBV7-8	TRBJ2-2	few	CASSLGTGLTGELFF	TGTGCCAGCAGCTTGGGGACAGGGCTCACCGGGGAGCTGTTTTTT
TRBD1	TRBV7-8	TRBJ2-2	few	CASSISRTGVNTGELFF	TGTGCCAGCTCTATTTCCAGGACAGGGGTTAACACCGGGGAGCTGTTTTTT
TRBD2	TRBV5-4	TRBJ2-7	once	CASSFGGGPFYF	TGTGCCAGCAGCTTCGGGGGAGGGCCATTTTACTTC
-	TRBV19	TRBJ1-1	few	CASSVGSSRTEAFF	TGTGCCAGTAGTGTCGGGTCCAGTAGGACTGAAGCTTTCTTT
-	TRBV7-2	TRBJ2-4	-	CASSPGALAKNIQYF	TGTGCCAGCAGCCCCGGGGCCCTAGCCAAAAACATTCAGTACTTC
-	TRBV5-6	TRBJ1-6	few	CASSLAEMGSPLHF	TGTGCCAGCAGCTTGGCCGAAATGGGTTCACCCCTCCACTTT
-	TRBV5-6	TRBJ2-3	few	CASSLGDRTDTQYF	TGTGCCAGCAGCTTGGGGGACCGCACAGATACGCAGTATTTT
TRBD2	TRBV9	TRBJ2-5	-	CASSSLTLAGGRETQYF	TGTGCCAGCAGCTCACTGACGCTAGCGGGGGGGCGGGAGACCCAGTACTTC